This TCR beta chain was recorded in a study of T cells in Graves' hyperthyroidism and ophthalmopathy. The J segment lost 8 bases and the V segment lost 6 bases, leaving 10 bases of the junction unmatched. This CDR3 is built from 15 residues. CDR1 and CDR2 from the germline V gene are PRHDT and FYEKMQ (reference sequence). The investigators amplified TCR beta CDR3 regions from RNA transcripts. RT-PCR in the first round (using the HTBI primer set) targeted the TCR CDR3. TCRdb re-called the multiplex PCR reads through MiXCR, storing one row per CDR3 protein. This sample has 500,000 to 750,000 distinct CDR3 sequences; approximately 15% occur once, and the top ten carry roughly 7.1%.

This clonotype was sampled from a woman aged 18-29 years with Graves' ophthalmopathy. The V gene is TRBV13, the J gene TRBJ2-1, with 10 bases aligning to TRBD1. Source material: blood. The CDR3, as DNA: TGTGCCAGCAGTCCCGGGACAGGGGACGGGGATGAGCAGTTCTTC. The encoded protein is CASSPGTGDGDEQFF.